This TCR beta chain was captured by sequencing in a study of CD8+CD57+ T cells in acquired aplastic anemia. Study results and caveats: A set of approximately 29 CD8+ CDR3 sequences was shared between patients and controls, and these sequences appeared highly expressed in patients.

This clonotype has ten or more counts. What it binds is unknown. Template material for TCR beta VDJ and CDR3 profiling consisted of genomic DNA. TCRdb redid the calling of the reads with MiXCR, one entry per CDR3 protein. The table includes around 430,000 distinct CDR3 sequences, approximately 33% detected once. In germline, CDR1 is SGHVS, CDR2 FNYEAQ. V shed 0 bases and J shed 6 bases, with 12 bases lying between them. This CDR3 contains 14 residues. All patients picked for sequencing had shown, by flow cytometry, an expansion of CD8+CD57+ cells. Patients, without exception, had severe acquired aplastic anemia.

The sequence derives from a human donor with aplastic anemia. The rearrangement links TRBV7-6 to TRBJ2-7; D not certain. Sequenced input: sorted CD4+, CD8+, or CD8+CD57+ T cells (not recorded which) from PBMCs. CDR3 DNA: TGTGCCAGCAGCTTAGCGGGATATCCTGCCGAGCAGTACTTC. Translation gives CASSLAGYPAEQYF. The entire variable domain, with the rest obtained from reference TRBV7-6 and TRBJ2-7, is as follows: GAGVSQSPRYKVTKRGQDVALRCDPISGHVSLYWYRQALGQGPEFLTYFNYEAQQDKSGLPNDRFSAERPEGSISTLTIQRTEQRDSAMYRCASSLAGYPAEQYFGPGTRLTVT.